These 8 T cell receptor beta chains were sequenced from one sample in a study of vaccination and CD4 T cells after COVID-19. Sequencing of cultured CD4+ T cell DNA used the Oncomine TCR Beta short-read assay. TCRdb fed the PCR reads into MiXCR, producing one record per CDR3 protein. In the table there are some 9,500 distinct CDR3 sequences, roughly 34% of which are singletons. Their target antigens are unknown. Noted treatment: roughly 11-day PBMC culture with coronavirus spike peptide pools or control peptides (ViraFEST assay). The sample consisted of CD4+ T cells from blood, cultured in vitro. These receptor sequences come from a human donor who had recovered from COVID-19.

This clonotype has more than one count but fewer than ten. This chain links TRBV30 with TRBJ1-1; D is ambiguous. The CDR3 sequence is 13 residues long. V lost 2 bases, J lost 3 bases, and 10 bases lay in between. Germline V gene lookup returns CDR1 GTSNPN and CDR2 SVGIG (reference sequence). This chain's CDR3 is CAWSPQGYTEAFF. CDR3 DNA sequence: TGTGCCTGGAGTCCCCAAGGTTACACTGAAGCTTTCTTT.

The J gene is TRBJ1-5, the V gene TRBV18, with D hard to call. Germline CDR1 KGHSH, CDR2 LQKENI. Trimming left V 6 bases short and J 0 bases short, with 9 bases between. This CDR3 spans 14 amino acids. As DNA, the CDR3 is TGTGCCAGCTCTCCGGGAGGTAGCAATCAGCCCCAGCATTTT. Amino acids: CASSPGGSNQPQHF.

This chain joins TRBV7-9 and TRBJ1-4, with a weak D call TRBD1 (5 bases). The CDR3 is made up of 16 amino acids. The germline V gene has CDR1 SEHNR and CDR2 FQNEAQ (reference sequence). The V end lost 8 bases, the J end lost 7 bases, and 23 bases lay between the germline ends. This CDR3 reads CASGGETLPAGEKLFF. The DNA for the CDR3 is TGTGCCAGCGGGGGGGAAACTCTTCCAGCGGGTGAAAAACTGTTTTTT.

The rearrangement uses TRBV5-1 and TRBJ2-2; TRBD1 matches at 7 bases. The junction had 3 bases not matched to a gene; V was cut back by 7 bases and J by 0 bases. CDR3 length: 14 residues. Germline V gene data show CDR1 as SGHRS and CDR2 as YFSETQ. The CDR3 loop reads CASGQVPNTGELFF. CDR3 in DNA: TGCGCCAGCGGACAGGTGCCGAACACCGGGGAGCTGTTTTTT.

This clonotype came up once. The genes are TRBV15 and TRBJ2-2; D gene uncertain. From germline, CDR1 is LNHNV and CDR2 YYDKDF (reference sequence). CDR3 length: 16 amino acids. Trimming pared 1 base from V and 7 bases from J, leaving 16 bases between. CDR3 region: CATSRGTKWAGGELFF. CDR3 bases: TGTGCCACCAGCAGAGGAACGAAGTGGGCTGGCGGGGAGCTGTTTTTT.

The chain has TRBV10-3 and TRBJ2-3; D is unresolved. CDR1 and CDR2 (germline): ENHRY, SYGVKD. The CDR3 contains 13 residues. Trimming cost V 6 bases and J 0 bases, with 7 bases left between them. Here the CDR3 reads CAISLTSTDTQYF. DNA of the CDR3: TGTGCCATCAGCCTGACTAGCACAGATACGCAGTATTTT.

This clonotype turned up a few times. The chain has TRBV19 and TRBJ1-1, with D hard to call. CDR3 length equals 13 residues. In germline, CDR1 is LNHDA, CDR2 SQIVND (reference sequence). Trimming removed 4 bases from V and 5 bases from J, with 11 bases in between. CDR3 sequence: CASSTGRNTEAFF. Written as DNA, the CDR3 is TGTGCCAGTAGTACGGGGAGGAATACTGAAGCTTTCTTT.

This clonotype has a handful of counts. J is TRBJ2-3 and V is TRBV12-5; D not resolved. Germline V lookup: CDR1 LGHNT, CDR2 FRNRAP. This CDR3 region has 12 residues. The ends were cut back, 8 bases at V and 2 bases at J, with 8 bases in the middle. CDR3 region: CASRVTTDTQYF. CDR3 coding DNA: TGTGCTAGTAGAGTTACCACAGATACGCAGTATTTT.